The 26 T cell receptor beta chains given below trace back to one sample, sequenced in a study of blood T cell repertoires in COVID-19. Profiled with immunoSEQ multiplex PCR; TCRdb holds only in-frame clones, not every one. Of approximately 200,000 clones in the sample, 75% to 90% are singletons; the top ten hold roughly 20%. The sequencing sample was made of PBMCs or T cells enriched from blood (not recorded which). These receptors were taken from a man aged 40-49 years who had recovered from COVID-19.

This clone occurred once. The CDR3 loop reads CASSQNQPQHF. The CDR3 coding sequence is TGTGCCAGCAGTCAAAATCAGCCCCAGCATTTT. The rearrangement joins TRBV6-5 to TRBJ1-5; D gene unclear. With 5 bases removed from V and 4 bases from J, the gap between germline ends came to 3 bases. In germline, CDR1 is MNHEY, CDR2 SVGAGI. The CDR3 runs to 11 residues.

The CDR3 bases are TGTGCCAGCAGCAGAAATACAGGGGGCGCGGAGACCCAGTACTTC. Its protein is CASSRNTGGAETQYF. V gene TRBV9 combines with J gene TRBJ2-5, with TRBD1 matching 9 bases. The ends lost 4 bases at V and 5 bases at J; junction bases unmatched: 9. The CDR3 spans 15 residues. From germline, CDR1 is SGDLS and CDR2 YYNGEE.

The chain employs TRBV12-2 and TRBJ2-7; TRBD2, as called in the table, went unchecked against the DNA. TRBV12-2 is recorded as a pseudogene. The CDR3 loop spans 12 amino acids. Written as DNA, the CDR3 is TGTGCAAGTCGCTCAAGGAGCTACGAGCAGTACTTC. The encoded protein is CASRSRSYEQYF.

The genes are TRBV19 and TRBJ2-3, with TRBD1 matching over 11 bases. V was pared by 6 bases and J by 4 bases, with 3 bases of the junction left unmatched. The CDR3 covers 14 residues. Per the germline V gene, CDR1 is LNHDA and CDR2 is SQIVND (reference sequence). This CDR3 reads CASRDRGRADTQYF. The DNA for the CDR3 is TGTGCCAGTAGGGACAGGGGGCGCGCAGATACGCAGTATTTT.

CDR3 in amino acids: CASSQAGRPEYGYTF. The CDR3 DNA reads as TGTGCCAGCAGCCAGGCCGGCCGTCCAGAATATGGCTACACCTTC. This chain uses TRBV5-6 with TRBJ1-2, with D uncertain. With 4 bases removed from V and 5 bases from J, the gap between germline ends came to 18 bases. This CDR3 has 15 amino acids. Germline V lookup: CDR1 SGHDT, CDR2 YYEEEE.

The CDR3 loop reads CAIKGLAGGSYEQYF. CDR3 sequence (DNA): TGTGCCATCAAGGGACTAGCGGGAGGTTCGTACGAGCAGTACTTC. This chain joins TRBV27 and TRBJ2-7, with 15 positions matching TRBD2. CDR1 and CDR2 (germline): MNHEY, SMNVEV (reference sequence). V lost 10 bases, J lost 4 bases, and 8 bases stayed unmatched. The CDR3 has 15 amino acids.

This chain uses TRBV15 with TRBJ2-7, with D possibly matching TRBD1 (5 bases). V lost 1 base, J lost 1 base, and 14 bases lay in between. This CDR3 region has 16 residues. Germline V CDR1 and CDR2: LNHNV, YYDKDF (reference sequence). The CDR3 loop is CATSRGPIRESYEQYF. The DNA of the CDR3 is TGTGCCACCAGCAGAGGCCCCATCAGGGAATCCTACGAGCAGTACTTC.

This clone appeared a single time. The genes are TRBV28 and TRBJ2-7; 9 nucleotides match TRBD1. From germline, CDR1 is MDHEN and CDR2 SYDVKM. J gave up 0 bases and V 6 bases, and 6 bases lay outside the gene matches. The CDR3 runs to 15 residues. The CDR3 is CASSTTGGPSYEQYF. CDR3 DNA: TGTGCCAGCAGCACGACAGGGGGACCCTCCTACGAGCAGTACTTC.

J is TRBJ2-5 and V is TRBV6-1; tentative D call: TRBD1 (5 bases). This CDR3 has 18 residues. The ends were cut back, 0 bases at V and 7 bases at J, with 24 bases in the middle. Germline V gives CDR1 MNHNS, CDR2 SASEGT. The CDR3, as DNA: TGTGCCAGCAGTGAAGCGAATCTAAGGGGCGCCCGCTCGGGGACCCAGTACTTC. It encodes CASSEANLRGARSGTQYF.

V is TRBV19 and J is TRBJ2-2; D perhaps matches TRBD2 (5 bases). The length of the CDR3 is 13 residues. V was pared by 5 bases and J by 5 bases, with 9 bases between. CDR1 is LNHDA and CDR2 is SQIVND in the germline V gene (reference sequence). The CDR3 coding sequence is TGTGCCAGTAGTTATACGGGAACCGGGGAGCTGTTTTTT. Translation: CASSYTGTGELFF.

The chain employs TRBV24-1 and TRBJ2-1; possibly TRBD2 for D (5 bases). V gave up 4 bases and J gave up 4 bases, with 25 bases separating them. This CDR3 is 19 amino acids long. Germline V lookup: CDR1 KGHDR, CDR2 SFDVKD. In DNA, the CDR3 is TGTGCCACCAGTGACTGTACTAGTTTCGAATTTGGTTGGTACAATGAGCAGTTCTTC. This gives the protein CATSDCTSFEFGWYNEQFF.

The chain recombines TRBV5-4 with TRBJ2-7, with 11 nucleotides matching TRBD2. The CDR3 loop spans 14 amino acids. Germline lookup yields CDR1 SGHNT and CDR2 YYREEE (reference sequence). V was pared by 8 bases and J by 7 bases, with 11 bases of the junction left unmatched. The CDR3 reads CASGTSGRLGEQYF. CDR3 nucleotides: TGTGCCAGTGGAACTAGCGGGAGACTGGGTGAGCAGTACTTC.

This chain links TRBV2 with TRBJ2-7; possible D gene TRBD2, 6 bases. The V gene lost 10 bases and the J gene lost 0 bases, with 13 bases spanning the gap. Germline CDR1 reads SNHLY; CDR2 reads FYNNEI. CDR3 length equals 13 residues. The CDR3 DNA is TGTGCCATCCGGTCGGGAGTCTCCTACGAGCAGTACTTC. Translated, it gives CAIRSGVSYEQYF.

The genes are TRBV28 and TRBJ1-5, with 8 bases aligning to TRBD1. Germline trimming cut 8 bases from V and 6 bases from J; bases unmatched to any gene: 12. The CDR3 is made up of 15 amino acids. Germline loops: CDR1 MDHEN, CDR2 SYDVKM. The CDR3 is CASGKQGVISQPQHF. The DNA for the CDR3 is TGTGCCAGCGGGAAACAGGGGGTTATAAGTCAGCCCCAGCATTTT.

The V and J genes are TRBV19 and TRBJ1-1; maybe TRBD1 (6 bases). V was clipped by 2 bases and J by 7 bases, with 11 bases between them. The CDR3 runs to 13 residues. Germline assignment: CDR1 LNHDA and CDR2 SQIVND (reference sequence). CDR3 region: CASSISGDGEAFF. CDR3 sequence (DNA): TGTGCCAGTAGTATATCAGGGGACGGTGAAGCTTTCTTT.

The chain is built from TRBV10-3 and TRBJ2-7, with 10 positions matching TRBD2. Germline V gives CDR1 ENHRY, CDR2 SYGVKD. With 11 bases clipped from V and 3 bases from J, the junction kept 16 bases outside the gene matches. The CDR3 runs to 16 residues. Written as DNA, the CDR3 is TGTGCCCCCATTCCCCTAGCGGGAGCTATCCTCTACGAGCAGTACTTC. It is translated as CAPIPLAGAILYEQYF.

V gene TRBV3-1 (or the pseudogene TRBV3-2) combines with J gene TRBJ2-1; 12 bases are a match to TRBD2. CDR1 and CDR2 from the germline V gene are LGHDT and YNNKEL (reference sequence). The CDR3 sequence is 15 residues long. V was clipped by 6 bases and J by 9 bases; unmatched bases: 9. In DNA form, the CDR3 reads TGTGCCAGCAGGGCTAGCGGGAGGGCCGGGGGTGAGCAGTTCTTC. As protein: CASRASGRAGGEQFF.

This chain links TRBV2 with TRBJ2-2; 8 nucleotides match TRBD1. The CDR3 extends over 15 amino acids. CDR1 and CDR2 (germline): SNHLY, FYNNEI. V was clipped by 7 bases and J by 4 bases; unmatched bases: 8. The CDR3 here is CASNLQGEGTGELFF. The CDR3 DNA is TGTGCCAGCAATCTACAGGGGGAAGGCACCGGGGAGCTGTTTTTT.

The chain joins TRBV9 to TRBJ1-3; the D gene is possibly TRBD1 (6 bases). Germline V lookup: CDR1 SGDLS, CDR2 YYNGEE. The CDR3 extends over 14 amino acids. V was trimmed by 2 bases and J by 3 bases, leaving 9 bases between them. Written as DNA, the CDR3 is TGTGCCAGCAGCGTTGGGGGCGATGGAAACACCATATATTTT. Its protein product is CASSVGGDGNTIYF.

This clone was recorded once. The V gene is TRBV5-1, the J gene TRBJ2-6; D may be TRBD1 (6 bases). Germline-derived CDR1 and CDR2 are SGHRS and YFSETQ. This CDR3 contains 16 residues. V lost 0 bases to trimming and J lost 1 base, with 8 bases between them. The CDR3 sequence is CASSLGQVSGANVLTF. CDR3 sequence (DNA): TGCGCCAGCAGCTTGGGACAGGTTTCTGGGGCCAACGTCCTGACTTTC.

The chain couples TRBV5-1 to TRBJ2-6; perhaps TRBD2 as D (5 bases). CDR1 and CDR2 (germline): SGHRS, YFSETQ. V dropped 1 base and J dropped 0 bases, with 14 bases sitting between them. The CDR3 covers 18 residues. This CDR3 is CASSLSRDPVSGANVLTF. CDR3 nucleotide sequence: TGCGCCAGCAGCTTGTCCCGGGATCCGGTCTCTGGGGCCAACGTCCTGACTTTC.

V and J are TRBV10-3 and TRBJ2-1; 14 bases align to TRBD2. Looked up from germline, CDR1 is ENHRY and CDR2 is SYGVKD. This CDR3 has 15 amino acids. With 7 bases clipped from V and 2 bases from J, the junction kept 1 base outside the gene matches. The CDR3 coding sequence is TGTGCCATCAAGGGACTAGCGGGAGCCTACAATGAGCAGTTCTTC. It codes for CAIKGLAGAYNEQFF.

The V gene is TRBV4-2, the J gene TRBJ2-3, with TRBD2 matching over 7 bases. Trimming cost V 0 bases and J 6 bases; bases outside gene matches: 9. The CDR3 contains 16 residues. CDR1 LGHNA and CDR2 YNFKEQ come from the germline V gene. For the CDR3, the DNA is TGTGCCAGCAGCCAAGATGCGGTGGGAGGGTCCGATACGCAGTATTTT. This encodes CASSQDAVGGSDTQYF.

The genes are TRBV7-9 and TRBJ2-7; 8 bases are shared with TRBD1. The V gene's germline CDR1 is SEHNR and CDR2 FQNEAQ (reference sequence). There are 15 residues in the CDR3. Germline trimming cut 4 bases from V and 2 bases from J; bases unmatched to any gene: 7. The CDR3 DNA sequence: TGTGCCAGCAGCTCGACAGGGGAGAATGCCTACGAGCAGTACTTC. Encoded protein: CASSSTGENAYEQYF.

The chain links TRBV11-3 to TRBJ2-4; perhaps TRBD2 as D (5 bases). Trimming left V 1 base short and J 7 bases short, with 14 bases between. The CDR3 has 15 amino acids. Germline-derived CDR1 and CDR2 are SGHNT and YENEEA. The CDR3 DNA is TGTGCCAGCAGCTTAGCCCTCGCGGGCGAGAACATTCAGTACTTC. Its protein is CASSLALAGENIQYF.

The chain couples TRBV7-9 to TRBJ1-4; TRBD1 agrees at 9 bases. Germline loops: CDR1 SEHNR, CDR2 FQNEAQ (reference sequence). The CDR3 has 15 amino acids. Trimming at V came to 5 bases and at J to 6 bases, leaving 7 bases not matched to a gene. This CDR3 is CASSSPGQGDEKLFF. In nucleotides, the CDR3 is TGTGCCAGCAGCAGCCCGGGACAGGGCGATGAAAAACTGTTTTTT.